This record concerns one T cell receptor beta chain sequence. A read error may produce the germline difference seen at one junction end. The CDR3 is 18 residues long. Per the germline V gene, CDR1 is SEHNR and CDR2 is FQNEAQ (reference sequence). TCR beta VDJ and CDR3 were profiled, and genomic DNA was the template. TCRdb re-derived calls from the reads in MiXCR, one entry per CDR3 protein. The sample has about 210,000 distinct CDR3 sequences; 61% are singletons. This record comes from a study of CD8+CD57+ T cells in acquired aplastic anemia. V usage is TRBV7-9 and J usage is TRBJ1-4; possibly TRBD1 for D (5 bases). The sample consisted of sorted CD4+, CD8+, or CD8+CD57+ T cells (not recorded which) from PBMCs. The source of this sequence is a human donor in good health. The CDR3 loop is CASSSPPGLGSYNGKLFF. CDR3 bases: TGTGCCAGCAGCTCTCCTCCGGGACTAGGCTCCTACAATGGAAAACTGTTTTTT.